These 2 T cell receptor beta chains originate from one sample sequenced in a study of blood T cells in healthy people across ages. With a J-beta primer mix and a sample-barcoded 5' primer, a second PCR ran about 7 to 12 cycles. TCRdb re-called the 5' RACE reads through MiXCR, storing one row per CDR3 protein. This sample has some 920,000 distinct CDR3 sequences; around 54% occur once, and the top ten carry about 21%. Sequencing used blood. These receptors were collected from a woman in her sixties or seventies in good health.

In this sample, this clonotype turned up a few times. The gene calls are TRBV7-6 and TRBJ2-7; 12 bases are a match to TRBD2. CDR3 length: 17 residues. CDR1 is SGHVS and CDR2 is FNYEAQ in the germline V gene. The trim removed 5 bases at V and 2 bases at J, leaving 10 bases unmatched. The CDR3, as DNA: TGTGCCAGCAGCAAAGGGGGCCTAGCGGGAGGGACCTACGAGCAGTACTTC. Protein: CASSKGGLAGGTYEQYF.

The rearrangement joins TRBV28 to TRBJ2-3; 7 nucleotides align to TRBD1. The germline CDR1 and CDR2 sequences are MDHEN and SYDVKM. V shed 2 bases, J shed 1 base, and the junction held 12 bases outside the gene matches. The CDR3 totals 18 residues. This chain's CDR3 is CASSLGFRAGQGTDTQYF. Written as DNA, the CDR3 is TGTGCCAGCAGTTTAGGATTCCGGGCCGGACAGGGCACAGATACGCAGTATTTT. Full variable domain (missing parts from reference TRBV28 and TRBJ2-3): DVKVTQSSRYLVKRTGEKVFLECVQDMDHENMFWYRQDPGLGLRLIYFSYDVKMKEKGDIPEGYSVSREKKERFSLILESASTNQTSMYLCASSLGFRAGQGTDTQYFGPGTRLTVL.